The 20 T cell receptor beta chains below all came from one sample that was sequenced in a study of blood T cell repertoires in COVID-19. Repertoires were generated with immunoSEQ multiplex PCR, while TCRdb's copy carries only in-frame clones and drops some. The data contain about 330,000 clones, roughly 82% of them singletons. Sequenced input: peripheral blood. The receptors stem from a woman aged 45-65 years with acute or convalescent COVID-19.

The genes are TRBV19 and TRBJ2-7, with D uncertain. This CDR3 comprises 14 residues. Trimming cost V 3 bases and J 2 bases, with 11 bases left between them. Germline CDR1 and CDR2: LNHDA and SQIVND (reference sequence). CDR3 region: CASSISQATYEQYF. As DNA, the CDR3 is TGTGCCAGTAGTATCTCCCAGGCGACCTACGAGCAGTACTTC. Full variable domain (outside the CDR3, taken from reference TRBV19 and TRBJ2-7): DGGITQSPKYLFRKEGQNVTLSCEQNLNHDAMYWYRQDPGQGLRLIYYSQIVNDFQKGDIAEGYSVSREKKESFPLTVTSAQKNPTAFYLCASSISQATYEQYFGPGTRLTVT.

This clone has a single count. The CDR3, as DNA: TGTGCCAGCACCAAGCGGGGACACTCGAACACCGGGGAGCTGTTTTTT. Translated, it gives CASTKRGHSNTGELFF. The chain is built from TRBV2 and TRBJ2-2, with D possibly matching TRBD2 (7 bases). Trimming cost V 7 bases and J 0 bases, with 15 bases left between them. The germline V gene encodes CDR1 SNHLY and CDR2 FYNNEI. The CDR3 is 16 amino acids.

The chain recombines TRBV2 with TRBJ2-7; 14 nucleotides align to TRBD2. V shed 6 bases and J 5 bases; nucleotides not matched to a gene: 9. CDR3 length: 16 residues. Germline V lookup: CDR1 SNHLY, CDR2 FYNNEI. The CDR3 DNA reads TGTGCCAGCAGGCCCGGGACTAGCGGGAGAGGAGACGAGCAGTACTTC. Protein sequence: CASRPGTSGRGDEQYF.

The CDR3 DNA reads TGTGCCAGCAGTTACTCGACTAGCGGGGGCTCCTACAATGAGCAGTTCTTC. Protein: CASSYSTSGGSYNEQFF. The chain carries TRBV6-2 or TRBV6-3 and TRBJ2-1, with 12 bases fitting TRBD2. Germline loops: CDR1 MNHEY, CDR2 SVGEGT. CDR3 length equals 17 residues. The V segment lost 0 bases and the J segment 0 bases; nucleotides outside the gene matches: 0.

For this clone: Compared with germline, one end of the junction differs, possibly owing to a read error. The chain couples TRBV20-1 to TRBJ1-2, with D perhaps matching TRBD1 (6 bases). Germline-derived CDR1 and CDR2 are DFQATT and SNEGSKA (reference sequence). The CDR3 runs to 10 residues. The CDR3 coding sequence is TGCAGTGTTCCCTGGGGGGGGCTACTCTTC. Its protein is CSVPWGGLLF.

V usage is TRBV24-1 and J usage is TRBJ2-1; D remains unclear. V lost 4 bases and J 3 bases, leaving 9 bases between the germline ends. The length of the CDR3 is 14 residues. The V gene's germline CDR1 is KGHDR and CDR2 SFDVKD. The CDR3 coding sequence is TGTGCCACCAGTGACGAGACAAACTACAATGAGCAGTTCTTC. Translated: CATSDETNYNEQFF.

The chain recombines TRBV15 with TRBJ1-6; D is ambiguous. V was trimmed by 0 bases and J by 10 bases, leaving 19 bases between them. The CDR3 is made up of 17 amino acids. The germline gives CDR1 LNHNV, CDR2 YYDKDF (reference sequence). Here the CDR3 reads CATSRDPRGRSGSPLHF. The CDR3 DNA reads TGTGCCACCAGCAGAGACCCGCGGGGAAGGTCGGGGTCACCCCTCCACTTT. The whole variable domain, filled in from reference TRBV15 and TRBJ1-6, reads DAMVIQNPRYQVTQFGKPVTLSCSQTLNHNVMYWYQQKSSQAPKLLFHYYDKDFNNEADTPDNFQSRRPNTSFCFLDIRSPGLGDTAMYLCATSRDPRGRSGSPLHFGNGTRLTVT.

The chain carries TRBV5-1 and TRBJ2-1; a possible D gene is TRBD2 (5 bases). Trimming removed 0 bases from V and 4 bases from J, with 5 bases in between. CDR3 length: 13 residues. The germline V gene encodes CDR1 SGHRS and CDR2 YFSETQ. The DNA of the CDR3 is TGCGCCAGCAGCTTGGGACTATACAATGAGCAGTTCTTC. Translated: CASSLGLYNEQFF.

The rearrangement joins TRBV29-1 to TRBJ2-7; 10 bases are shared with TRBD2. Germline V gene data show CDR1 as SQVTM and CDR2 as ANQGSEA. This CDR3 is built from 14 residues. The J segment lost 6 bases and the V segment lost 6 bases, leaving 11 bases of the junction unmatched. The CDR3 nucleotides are TGCAGCGTAAGACCAGCGGGAGGGCCGGGCGAGCAGTACTTC. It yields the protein CSVRPAGGPGEQYF.

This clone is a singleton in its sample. The CDR3 sequence: CASLRADSYEQYF. CDR3 DNA: TGTGCCAGCCTCAGGGCAGACTCCTACGAGCAGTACTTC. V is TRBV28 and J is TRBJ2-7, with D possibly being TRBD1 (5 bases). The CDR3 length is 13 residues. Germline V gene sequence: CDR1 MDHEN, CDR2 SYDVKM. V was pared by 8 bases and J by 0 bases, with 11 bases between.

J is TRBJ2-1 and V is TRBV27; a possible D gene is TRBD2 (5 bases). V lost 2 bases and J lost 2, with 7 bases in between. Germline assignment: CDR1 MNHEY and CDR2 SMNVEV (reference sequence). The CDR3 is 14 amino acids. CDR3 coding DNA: TGTGCCAGCAGTTTAAGAGCGGCCTACAATGAGCAGTTCTTC. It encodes CASSLRAAYNEQFF.

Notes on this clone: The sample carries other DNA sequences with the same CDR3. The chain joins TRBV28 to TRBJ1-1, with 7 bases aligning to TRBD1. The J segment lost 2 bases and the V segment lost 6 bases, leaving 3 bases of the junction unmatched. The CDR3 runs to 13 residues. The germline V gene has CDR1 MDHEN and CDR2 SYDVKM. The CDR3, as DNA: TGTGCCAGCAGCCCAGGGGGTAACACTGAAGCTTTCTTT. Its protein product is CASSPGGNTEAFF.

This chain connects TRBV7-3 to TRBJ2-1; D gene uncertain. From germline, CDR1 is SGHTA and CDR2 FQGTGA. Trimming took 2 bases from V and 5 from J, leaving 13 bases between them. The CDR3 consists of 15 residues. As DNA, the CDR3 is TGTGCCAGCAGCTTAGATCTTGCTCCTAACAATGAGCAGTTCTTC. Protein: CASSLDLAPNNEQFF. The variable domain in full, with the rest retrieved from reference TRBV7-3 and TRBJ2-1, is GAGVSQTPSNKVTEKGKYVELRCDPISGHTALYWYRQSLGQGPEFLIYFQGTGAADDSGLPNDRFFAVRPEGSVSTLKIQRTERGDSAVYLCASSLDLAPNNEQFFGPGTRLTVL.

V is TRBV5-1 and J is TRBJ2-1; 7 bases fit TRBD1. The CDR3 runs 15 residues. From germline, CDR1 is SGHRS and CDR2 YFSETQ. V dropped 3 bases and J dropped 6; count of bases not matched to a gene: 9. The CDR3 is CASSYRGAGSNEQFF. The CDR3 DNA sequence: TGCGCCAGCAGCTACAGGGGTGCGGGCAGCAATGAGCAGTTCTTC.

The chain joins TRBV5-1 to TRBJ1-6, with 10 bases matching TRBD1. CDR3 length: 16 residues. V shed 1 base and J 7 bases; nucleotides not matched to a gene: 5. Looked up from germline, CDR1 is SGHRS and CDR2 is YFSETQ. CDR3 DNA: TGCGCCAGCAGCTTGATGGTGACAGGGGGCAATTCACCCCTCCACTTT. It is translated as CASSLMVTGGNSPLHF.

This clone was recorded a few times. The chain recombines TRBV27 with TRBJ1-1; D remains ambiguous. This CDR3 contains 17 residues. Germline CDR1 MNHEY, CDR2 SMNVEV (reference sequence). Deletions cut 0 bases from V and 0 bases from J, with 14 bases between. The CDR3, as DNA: TGTGCCAGCAGTTTATCGATAAGCCCGGGGATGAACACTGAAGCTTTCTTT. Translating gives CASSLSISPGMNTEAFF.

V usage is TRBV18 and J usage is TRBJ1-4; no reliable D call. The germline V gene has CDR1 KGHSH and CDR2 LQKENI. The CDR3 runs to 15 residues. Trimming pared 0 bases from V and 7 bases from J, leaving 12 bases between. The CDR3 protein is CASSPPNADIEKLFF. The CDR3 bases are TGTGCCAGCTCACCACCCAACGCTGACATTGAAAAACTGTTTTTT.

CDR3 sequence: CASSLEGGRVQETQYF. The DNA for the CDR3 is TGTGCCAGCAGCTTGGAGGGCGGGAGGGTTCAAGAGACCCAGTACTTC. The chain has TRBV5-5 and TRBJ2-5; 9 positions agree with TRBD2. CDR3 length: 16 residues. In germline, CDR1 is SGHKS, CDR2 YYEKEE (reference sequence). Unmatched junction bases numbered 5, after V lost 0 bases and J lost 2 bases.

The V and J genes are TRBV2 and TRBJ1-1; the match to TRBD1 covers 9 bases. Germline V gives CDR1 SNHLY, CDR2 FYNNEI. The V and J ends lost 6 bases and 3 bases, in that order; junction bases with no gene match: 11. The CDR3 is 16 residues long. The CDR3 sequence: CASSPRDRALDTEAFF. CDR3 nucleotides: TGTGCCAGCAGCCCCAGGGACAGGGCTTTGGACACTGAAGCTTTCTTT.

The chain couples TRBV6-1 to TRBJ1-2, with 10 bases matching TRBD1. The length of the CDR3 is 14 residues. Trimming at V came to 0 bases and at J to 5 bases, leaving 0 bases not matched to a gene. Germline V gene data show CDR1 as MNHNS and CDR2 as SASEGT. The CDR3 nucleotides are TGTGCCAGCAGTGAAGCGGGACAGGGGTATGGCTACACCTTC. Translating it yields CASSEAGQGYGYTF.